A single sample is the source of the 18 T cell receptor beta chains below, sequenced in a study of blood T cell repertoires in COVID-19. The table came from immunoSEQ multiplex PCR; TCRdb's copy has only in-frame clones and leaves some out. This table holds about 200,000 clones, 86% found once. The sample taken for sequencing was PBMCs or T cells enriched from blood (not recorded which). These receptor sequences come from a middle-aged man with acute COVID-19.

For this clone: Additional DNA sequences in this sample encode the identical CDR3. V gene TRBV6-1 combines with J gene TRBJ2-2, with a tentative D call TRBD2 (5 bases). This CDR3 has 14 residues. Germline lookup yields CDR1 MNHNS and CDR2 SASEGT. V lost 2 bases and J 5 bases, leaving 9 bases between the germline ends. CDR3 sequence reads: CASSEQGLTGELFF. In DNA form, the CDR3 reads TGTGCCAGCAGTGAACAAGGACTGACCGGGGAGCTGTTTTTT.

The rearrangement links TRBV2 to TRBJ2-2; 9 bases line up with TRBD2. This CDR3 is 17 amino acids long. The J segment lost 0 bases and the V segment lost 5 bases, leaving 7 bases of the junction unmatched. Germline CDR1 SNHLY, CDR2 FYNNEI. CDR3 residues: CASSYTAGGTNTGELFF. For the CDR3, the DNA is TGTGCCAGCAGTTACACAGCGGGAGGAACGAACACCGGGGAGCTGTTTTTT.

This chain connects TRBV24-1 to TRBJ1-5; D may be TRBD1 (6 bases). V lost 7 bases, J lost 2 bases, and 23 bases lay in between. CDR1 and CDR2 from the germline V gene are KGHDR and SFDVKD. The CDR3 is 18 residues long. CDR3 loop: CATSRYTGLPFGNQPQHF. In DNA form, the CDR3 reads TGTGCCACCAGCCGTTACACAGGGTTACCCTTCGGCAATCAGCCCCAGCATTTT.

In this sample, this clone turned up a few times. V is TRBV28 and J is TRBJ2-5, with 7 bases that match TRBD2. This CDR3 region has 16 residues. J gave up 0 bases and V 3 bases, and 7 bases lay outside the gene matches. Germline-derived CDR1 and CDR2 are MDHEN and SYDVKM. The CDR3 sequence is CASSLVASGHQETQYF. The CDR3 DNA sequence: TGTGCCAGCAGTTTGGTGGCTAGCGGCCACCAAGAGACCCAGTACTTC.

The CDR3 bases are TGTGCCACCAGTGTCCTCGACTGGCCAGAGGGAGGCTACACCTTC. Translating it yields CATSVLDWPEGGYTF. The chain carries TRBV24-1 and TRBJ1-2; D is undetermined. CDR3 length: 15 amino acids. CDR1 KGHDR and CDR2 SFDVKD come from the germline V gene. Trimming took off 5 bases at V and 8 bases at J, with 20 bases between the two ends.

This clone came up once. The V call is TRBV2, the J call TRBJ2-2; D unresolved. Germline CDR1 is SNHLY and CDR2 is FYNNEI. Trimming took off 6 bases at V and 3 bases at J, with 5 bases between the two ends. The length of the CDR3 is 12 residues. DNA of the CDR3: TGTGCCAGCAGCCTCGACACCGGGGAGCTGTTTTTT. Protein product: CASSLDTGELFF.

The genes are TRBV28 and TRBJ2-7, with D uncertain. The V gene lost 5 bases and the J gene lost 5 bases, with 16 bases spanning the gap. Germline V gene sequence: CDR1 MDHEN, CDR2 SYDVKM. CDR3 length: 14 residues. CDR3 in amino acids: CASSPPSRRDEQYF. As DNA, the CDR3 is TGTGCCAGCAGTCCCCCCTCAAGAAGAGACGAGCAGTACTTC.

The chain has TRBV4-1 and TRBJ2-5; 8 bases align to TRBD2. The CDR3 contains 14 residues. V was pared by 4 bases and J by 3 bases, with 4 bases of the junction left unmatched. The germline CDR1 and CDR2 sequences are MGHRA and YSYEKL. Here the CDR3 DNA reads TGCGCCAGCAGCCGGACTAGCCAAGAAGAGACCCAGTACTTC. Translating gives CASSRTSQEETQYF.

The rearrangement joins TRBV7-9 to TRBJ2-1; TRBD2 aligns across 9 bases. Trimming at V came to 5 bases and at J to 2 bases, leaving 7 bases not matched to a gene. The CDR3 consists of 16 residues. In germline, CDR1 is SEHNR, CDR2 FQNEAQ (reference sequence). DNA for the CDR3: TGTGCCAGCAGCCCCATGGCGGGAGGGCCCTACAATGAGCAGTTCTTC. Protein sequence: CASSPMAGGPYNEQFF.

The genes are TRBV7-9 and TRBJ2-1, with D perhaps matching TRBD2 (6 bases). CDR3 length: 11 residues. V lost 7 bases and J 8 bases, leaving 9 bases between the germline ends. CDR1 and CDR2 from the germline V gene are SEHNR and FQNEAQ (reference sequence). CDR3 in amino acids: CASILAHEQFF. The CDR3 DNA is TGTGCCAGCATTCTAGCGCATGAGCAGTTCTTC.

The chain links TRBV5-1 to TRBJ2-7; 10 bases are a match to TRBD1. The CDR3 is 15 residues long. CDR1 and CDR2 from the germline V gene are SGHRS and YFSETQ. J gave up 5 bases and V 4 bases, and 9 bases lay outside the gene matches. DNA of the CDR3: TGCGCCAGCAGCCCGAGACAGGGGGCTCCCAACGAGCAGTACTTC. It specifies CASSPRQGAPNEQYF.

Note on this clone: Germline and junction disagree at one end, which may indicate a read error. The V gene is TRBV27, the J gene TRBJ2-1; D call uncertain. The CDR3 runs to 10 residues. Germline CDR1 reads MNHEY; CDR2 reads SMNVEV (reference sequence). CDR3 in amino acids: CASSYNEQFF. DNA of the CDR3: TGTGCCAGCAGTTACAACGAGCAGTTCTTC.

For the CDR3, the DNA is TGTGCCAGCAGCCCCGGAGGGCCAGCGGGAGGTCTTGTGGAGCAGTTCTTC. Protein product: CASSPGGPAGGLVEQFF. The chain recombines TRBV5-4 with TRBJ2-1; 9 bases fit TRBD2. This CDR3 contains 17 residues. Germline V gene sequence: CDR1 SGHNT, CDR2 YYREEE (reference sequence). With 4 bases clipped from V and 10 bases from J, the junction kept 18 bases outside the gene matches. Variable domain in full (rest from reference TRBV5-4 and TRBJ2-1): ETGVTQSPTHLIKTRGQQVTLRCSSQSGHNTVSWYQQALGQGPQFIFQYYREEENGRGNFPPRFSGLQFPNYSSELNVNALELDDSALYLCASSPGGPAGGLVEQFFGPGTRLTVL.

This clone was seen once. The V gene is TRBV19, the J gene TRBJ1-4, with TRBD1 matching 7 bases. The germline CDR1 and CDR2 sequences are LNHDA and SQIVND (reference sequence). Losses at the gene ends were 3 bases for V and 8 bases for J; bases not matched to a gene: 9. The CDR3 runs to 15 residues. The CDR3: CASSMGQGVEEKLFF. The CDR3 region has the DNA TGTGCCAGTAGTATGGGTCAGGGGGTGGAAGAAAAACTGTTTTTT.

The chain is built from TRBV14 and TRBJ2-4, with D tentatively TRBD1 (8 bases). This CDR3 is 14 amino acids long. Germline CDR1 SGHDN, CDR2 FVKESK. The germline V and J ends were trimmed by 4 bases and 7 bases, with 14 bases remaining between them. CDR3 DNA: TGTGCCAGCAGCCCCACAGGGGGAGGGAACATTCAGTACTTC. It is translated as CASSPTGGGNIQYF.

The V call is TRBV28, the J call TRBJ1-6, with a possible D match to TRBD1 (6 bases). The V gene's germline CDR1 is MDHEN and CDR2 SYDVKM. The CDR3 is 16 amino acids. Trimming removed 2 bases at V and 7 bases at J, with 15 bases between. CDR3 amino acids: CASSLGLGGRNSPLHF. CDR3 DNA sequence: TGTGCCAGCAGTTTAGGTTTGGGGGGGCGGAATTCACCCCTCCACTTT. Supplemented by reference TRBV28 and TRBJ1-6, the full variable domain reads DVKVTQSSRYLVKRTGEKVFLECVQDMDHENMFWYRQDPGLGLRLIYFSYDVKMKEKGDIPEGYSVSREKKERFSLILESASTNQTSMYLCASSLGLGGRNSPLHFGNGTRLTVT.

This chain connects TRBV29-1 to TRBJ2-5; TRBD1 matches at 8 bases. Germline V gene lookup returns CDR1 SQVTM and CDR2 ANQGSEA. The J segment lost 4 bases and the V segment lost 6 bases, leaving 4 bases of the junction unmatched. CDR3 size: 12 residues. The CDR3 DNA reads as TGCAGCGTGGGACAGGTGGGAGAGACCCAGTACTTC. It codes for CSVGQVGETQYF.

This chain links TRBV4-3 with TRBJ2-1; 10 positions match TRBD2. From germline, CDR1 is LGHNA and CDR2 YSLEER. The J segment lost 7 bases and the V segment lost 3 bases, leaving 9 bases of the junction unmatched. The CDR3 has 16 residues. As DNA, the CDR3 is TGCGCCAGCAGCCATGCCACTGCTAGCGGGAGAAATGAGCAGTTCTTC. Residues: CASSHATASGRNEQFF.